The 10 T cell receptor beta chains below all came from one sample that was sequenced in a study of blood T cell repertoires in COVID-19. Some clones are missing from TCRdb's copy, which holds only in-frame ones; the method was immunoSEQ multiplex PCR. The sample holds 350,000 or so clones; approximately 89% are singletons and the top ten take about 10%. Sequenced material: peripheral blood. All receptors derive from a woman aged 25 to 39 with COVID-19, enrolled during active disease.

V is TRBV5-1 and J is TRBJ1-3; D not resolved. V was trimmed by 1 base and J by 3 bases, leaving 14 bases between them. Germline CDR1 is SGHRS and CDR2 is YFSETQ. CDR3 length: 16 residues. The CDR3 spells CASSLKPQTNGNTIYF. The CDR3, as DNA: TGCGCCAGCAGCTTGAAGCCACAGACTAATGGAAACACCATATATTTT.

The rearrangement joins TRBV18 to TRBJ2-1, with a weak D call TRBD1 (6 bases). The CDR3 has 15 amino acids. Trimming shortened V by 3 bases and J by 1 base, and 10 bases separated the two germline ends. Germline V gene lookup returns CDR1 KGHSH and CDR2 LQKENI. For the CDR3, the DNA is TGTGCCAGCTCACCCGGCAGGGGTTCCTACAATGAGCAGTTCTTC. Translation: CASSPGRGSYNEQFF.

This chain uses TRBV10-2 with TRBJ1-1, with D hard to call. CDR1 is WSHSY, CDR2 SAAADI, per germline. V gave up 2 bases and J gave up 0 bases, with 7 bases separating them. The CDR3 is made up of 14 amino acids. Written as DNA, the CDR3 is TGCGCCAGCAGTGAGGTTTTTATGAACACTGAAGCTTTCTTT. Its translation: CASSEVFMNTEAFF.

This clone was recorded once. CDR3 protein: CAISESGGTGNRGYTF. In DNA, the CDR3 is TGTGCCATCAGTGAGTCCGGCGGGACAGGGAATCGGGGCTACACCTTC. The rearrangement uses TRBV10-3 and TRBJ1-2; TRBD1 agrees at 9 bases. CDR3 size: 16 residues. The germline CDR1 and CDR2 sequences are ENHRY and SYGVKD. Unmatched junction bases numbered 10, after V lost 0 bases and J lost 8 bases.

This sequence joins TRBV19 and TRBJ2-1; 10 positions agree with TRBD2. V trimming: 6 bases; J trimming: 3 bases; junction bases outside the gene matches: 14. CDR3 length equals 18 residues. Germline assignment: CDR1 LNHDA and CDR2 SQIVND (reference sequence). The CDR3 sequence: CASSGGLLAGVNYNEQFF. The CDR3 DNA sequence: TGTGCCAGTAGCGGCGGGCTTCTAGCGGGAGTAAACTACAATGAGCAGTTCTTC. The full variable domain, completed using reference TRBV19 and TRBJ2-1, is DGGITQSPKYLFRKEGQNVTLSCEQNLNHDAMYWYRQDPGQGLRLIYYSQIVNDFQKGDIAEGYSVSREKKESFPLTVTSAQKNPTAFYLCASSGGLLAGVNYNEQFFGPGTRLTVL.

In DNA form, the CDR3 reads TGTGCCAGCAGCTTACGGGGCGTAGCGGGCTACAATGAGCAGTTCTTC. It codes for CASSLRGVAGYNEQFF. The rearrangement joins TRBV7-9 to TRBJ2-1, with 7 bases identical to TRBD2. Losses at the gene ends were 2 bases for V and 3 bases for J; bases not matched to a gene: 7. This CDR3 is 16 amino acids long. CDR1 and CDR2 from the germline V gene are SEHNR and FQNEAQ (reference sequence).

The chain joins TRBV5-1 to TRBJ2-7; 7 nucleotides match TRBD1. The germline V gene encodes CDR1 SGHRS and CDR2 YFSETQ. V lost 3 bases and J lost 2; bases outside the gene matches: 8. This CDR3 has 15 residues. CDR3 residues: CASSSPPTGTYEQYF. DNA of the CDR3: TGCGCCAGCAGCTCTCCCCCGACAGGGACCTACGAGCAGTACTTC.

The CDR3 sequence: CASTLDRVGGGEQYF. CDR3 sequence (DNA): TGTGCCAGCACCCTGGACAGGGTAGGTGGTGGCGAGCAGTACTTC. V usage is TRBV6-5 and J usage is TRBJ2-7; 8 bases map to TRBD1. Germline CDR1 and CDR2: MNHEY and SVGAGI. This CDR3 region has 15 residues. V gave up 7 bases and J gave up 6 bases; unmatched junction bases: 14.

The V and J genes are TRBV4-1 and TRBJ2-7; 11 bases fit TRBD1. This CDR3 region has 14 residues. The V segment lost 5 bases and the J segment 4 bases; nucleotides outside the gene matches: 4. CDR1 and CDR2 (germline): MGHRA, YSYEKL. The CDR3: CASSIGQGAYEQYF. CDR3 nucleotide sequence: TGCGCCAGCAGCATAGGACAGGGGGCATACGAGCAGTACTTC.

The CDR3 nucleotides are TGTGCCAGCAGCTTAGAGGGGAGGGGAGTGAACACTGAAGCTTTCTTT. This sequence encodes CASSLEGRGVNTEAFF. The rearrangement uses TRBV11-2 and TRBJ1-1; D might be TRBD1 (5 bases). The V gene's germline CDR1 is SGHAT and CDR2 FQNNGV. V was trimmed by 0 bases and J by 0 bases, leaving 11 bases between them. CDR3 size: 16 residues.